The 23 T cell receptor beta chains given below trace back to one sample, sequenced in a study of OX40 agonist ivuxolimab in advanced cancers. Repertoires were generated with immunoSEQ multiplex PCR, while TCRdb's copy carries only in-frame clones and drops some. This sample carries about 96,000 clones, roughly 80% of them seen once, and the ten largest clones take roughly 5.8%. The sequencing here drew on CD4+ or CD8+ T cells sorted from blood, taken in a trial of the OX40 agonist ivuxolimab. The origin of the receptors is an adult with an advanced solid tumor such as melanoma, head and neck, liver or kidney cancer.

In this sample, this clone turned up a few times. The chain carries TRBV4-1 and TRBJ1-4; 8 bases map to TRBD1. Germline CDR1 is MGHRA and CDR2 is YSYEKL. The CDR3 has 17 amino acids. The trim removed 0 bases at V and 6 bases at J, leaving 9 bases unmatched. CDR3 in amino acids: CASSQDKWGQVDEKLFF. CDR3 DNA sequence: TGCGCCAGCAGCCAAGATAAATGGGGACAGGTCGATGAAAAACTGTTTTTT.

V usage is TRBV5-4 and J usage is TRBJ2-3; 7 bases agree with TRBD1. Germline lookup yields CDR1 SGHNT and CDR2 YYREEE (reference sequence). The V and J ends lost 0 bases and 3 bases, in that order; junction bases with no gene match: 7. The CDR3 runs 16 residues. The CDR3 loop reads CASSLGRQGSTDTQYF. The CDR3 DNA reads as TGTGCCAGCAGCTTGGGCCGACAGGGCTCGACAGATACGCAGTATTTT.

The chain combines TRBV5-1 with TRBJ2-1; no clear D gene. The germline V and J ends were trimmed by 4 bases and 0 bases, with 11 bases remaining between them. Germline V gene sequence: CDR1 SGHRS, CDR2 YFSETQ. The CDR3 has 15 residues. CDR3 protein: CASSPPGSSYNEQFF. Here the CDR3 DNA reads TGCGCCAGCAGCCCCCCCGGAAGCTCCTACAATGAGCAGTTCTTC.

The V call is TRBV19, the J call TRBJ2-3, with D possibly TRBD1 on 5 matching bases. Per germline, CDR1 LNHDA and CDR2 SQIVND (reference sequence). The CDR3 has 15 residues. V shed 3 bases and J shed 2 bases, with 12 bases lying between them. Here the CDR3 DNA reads TGTGCCAGTAGTATTTCCAGGGCCACCACAGATACGCAGTATTTT. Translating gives CASSISRATTDTQYF.

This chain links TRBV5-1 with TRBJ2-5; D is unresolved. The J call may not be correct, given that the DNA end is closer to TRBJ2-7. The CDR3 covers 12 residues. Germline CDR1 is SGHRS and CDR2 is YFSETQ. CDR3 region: CASSLVGYEQYF. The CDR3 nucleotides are TGCGCCAGCAGCTTGGTGGGGTACGAGCAGTACTTC.

The CDR3 reads CASSFIPDSEAFF. In DNA form, the CDR3 reads TGTGCCAGCAGCTTTATCCCAGACAGTGAAGCTTTCTTT. The genes are TRBV9 and TRBJ1-1; D possibly corresponds to TRBD1 (5 bases). This CDR3 spans 13 amino acids. The V and J ends lost 4 bases and 7 bases respectively, with 14 bases between them. The germline CDR1 and CDR2 sequences are SGDLS and YYNGEE.

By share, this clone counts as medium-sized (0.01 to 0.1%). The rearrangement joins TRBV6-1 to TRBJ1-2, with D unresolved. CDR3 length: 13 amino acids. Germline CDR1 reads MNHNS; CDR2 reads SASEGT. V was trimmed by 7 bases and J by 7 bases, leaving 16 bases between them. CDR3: CASKAGEFGGYTF. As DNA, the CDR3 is TGTGCCAGCAAGGCCGGGGAATTCGGTGGCTACACCTTC.

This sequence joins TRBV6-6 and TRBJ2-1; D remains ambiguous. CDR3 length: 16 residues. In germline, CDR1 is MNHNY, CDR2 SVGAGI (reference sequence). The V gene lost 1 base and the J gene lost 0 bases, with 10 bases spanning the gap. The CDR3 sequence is CASSYWASDSYNEQFF. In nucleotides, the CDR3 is TGTGCCAGCAGTTACTGGGCTTCGGACTCCTACAATGAGCAGTTCTTC.

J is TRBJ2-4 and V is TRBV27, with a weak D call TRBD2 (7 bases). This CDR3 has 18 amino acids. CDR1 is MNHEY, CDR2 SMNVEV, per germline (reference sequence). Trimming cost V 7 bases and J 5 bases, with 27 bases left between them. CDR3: CASKATQGLAGNQNIQYF. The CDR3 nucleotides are TGTGCCAGCAAAGCTACACAGGGATTAGCGGGTAACCAAAACATTCAGTACTTC.

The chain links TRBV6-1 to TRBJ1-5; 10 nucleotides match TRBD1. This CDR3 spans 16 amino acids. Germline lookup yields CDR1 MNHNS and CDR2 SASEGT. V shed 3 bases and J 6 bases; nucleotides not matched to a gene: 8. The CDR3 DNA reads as TGTGCCAGCAGTGACCCTCCCGGGACAGGGGCTCAGCCCCAGCATTTT. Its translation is CASSDPPGTGAQPQHF.

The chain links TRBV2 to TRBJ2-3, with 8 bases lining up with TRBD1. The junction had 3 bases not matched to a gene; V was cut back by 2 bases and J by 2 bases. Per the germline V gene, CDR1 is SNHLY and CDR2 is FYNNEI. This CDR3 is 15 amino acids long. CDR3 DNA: TGTGCCAGCAGTGAAAGACAGGGGATCACAGATACGCAGTATTTT. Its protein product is CASSERQGITDTQYF.

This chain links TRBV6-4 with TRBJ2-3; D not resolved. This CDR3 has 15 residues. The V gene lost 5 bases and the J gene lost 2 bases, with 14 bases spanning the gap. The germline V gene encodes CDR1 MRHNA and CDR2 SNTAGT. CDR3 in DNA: TGTGCCAGCAGTAGTTCACTTGGGGACACAGATACGCAGTATTTT. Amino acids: CASSSSLGDTDTQYF.

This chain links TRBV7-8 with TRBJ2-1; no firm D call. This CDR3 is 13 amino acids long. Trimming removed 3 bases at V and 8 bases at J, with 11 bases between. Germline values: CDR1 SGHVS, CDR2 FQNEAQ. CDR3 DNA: TGTGCCAGCAGCTTTAGTGTACCCGATGAGCAGTTCTTC. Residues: CASSFSVPDEQFF.

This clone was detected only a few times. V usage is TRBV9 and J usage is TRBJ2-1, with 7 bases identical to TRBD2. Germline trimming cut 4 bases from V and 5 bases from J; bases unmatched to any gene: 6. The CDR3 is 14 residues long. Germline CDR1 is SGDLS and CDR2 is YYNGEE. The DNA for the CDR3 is TGTGCCAGCAGCCGCGGGAGAAGGGACAATGAGCAGTTCTTC. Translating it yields CASSRGRRDNEQFF.

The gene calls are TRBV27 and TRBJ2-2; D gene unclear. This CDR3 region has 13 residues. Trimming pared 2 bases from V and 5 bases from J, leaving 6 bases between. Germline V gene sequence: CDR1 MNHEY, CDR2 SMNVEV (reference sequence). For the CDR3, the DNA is TGTGCCAGCAGTTTAGGCTTGACCGGGGAGCTGTTTTTT. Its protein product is CASSLGLTGELFF.

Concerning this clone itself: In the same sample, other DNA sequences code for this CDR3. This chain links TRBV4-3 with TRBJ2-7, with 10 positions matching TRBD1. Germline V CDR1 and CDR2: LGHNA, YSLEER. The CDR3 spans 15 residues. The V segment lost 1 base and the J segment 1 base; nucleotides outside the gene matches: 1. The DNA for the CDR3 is TGCGCCAGCAGCCAAGGACAGGGGGCGTCCTACGAGCAGTACTTC. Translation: CASSQGQGASYEQYF.

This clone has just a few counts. CDR3 protein: CASSLQTVSYGYTF. The CDR3 DNA sequence: TGTGCCAGCAGCTTACAGACGGTATCCTATGGCTACACCTTC. The J gene is TRBJ1-2, the V gene TRBV7-9; unclear D gene. The CDR3 is made up of 14 amino acids. Per the germline V gene, CDR1 is SEHNR and CDR2 is FQNEAQ (reference sequence). V lost 2 bases and J 4 bases, leaving 11 bases between the germline ends.

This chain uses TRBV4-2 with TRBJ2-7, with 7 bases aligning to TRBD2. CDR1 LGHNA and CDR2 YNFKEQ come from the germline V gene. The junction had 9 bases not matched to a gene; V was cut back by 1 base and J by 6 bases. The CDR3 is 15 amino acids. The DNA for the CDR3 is TGTGCCAGCAGCCAAGTTGGCGGGGGTCACCCCGAGCAGTACTTC. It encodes CASSQVGGGHPEQYF.

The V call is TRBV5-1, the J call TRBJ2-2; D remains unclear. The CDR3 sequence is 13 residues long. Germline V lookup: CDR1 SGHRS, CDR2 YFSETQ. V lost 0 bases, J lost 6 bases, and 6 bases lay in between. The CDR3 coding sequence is TGCGCCAGCAGCTTGGAGGGTCCCGGGGAGCTGTTTTTT. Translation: CASSLEGPGELFF. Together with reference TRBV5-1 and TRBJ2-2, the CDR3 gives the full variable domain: KAGVTQTPRYLIKTRGQQVTLSCSPISGHRSVSWYQQTPGQGLQFLFEYFSETQRNKGNFPGRFSGRQFSNSRSEMNVSTLELGDSALYLCASSLEGPGELFFGEGSRLTVL.

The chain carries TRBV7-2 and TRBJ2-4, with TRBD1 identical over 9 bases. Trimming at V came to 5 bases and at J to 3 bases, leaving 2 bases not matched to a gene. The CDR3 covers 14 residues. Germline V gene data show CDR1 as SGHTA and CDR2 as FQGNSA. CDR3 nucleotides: TGTGCCAGCAGCCCGGGACAGGGCAAAAACATTCAGTACTTC. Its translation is CASSPGQGKNIQYF.

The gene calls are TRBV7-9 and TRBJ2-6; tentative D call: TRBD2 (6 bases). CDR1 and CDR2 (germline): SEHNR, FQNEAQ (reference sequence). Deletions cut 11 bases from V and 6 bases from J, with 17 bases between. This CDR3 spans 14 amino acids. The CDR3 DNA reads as TGTGCCGGAGGGACGACCCTAGAGGCCAACGTCCTGACTTTC. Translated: CAGGTTLEANVLTF.

The CDR3 DNA sequence: TGTGCCAGTAGCCGGGACAGGGGGCACGGTGGCTACACCTTC. Translated: CASSRDRGHGGYTF. The V call is TRBV19, the J call TRBJ1-2; 12 nucleotides match TRBD1. The germline V gene has CDR1 LNHDA and CDR2 SQIVND (reference sequence). V trimming: 6 bases; J trimming: 7 bases; junction bases outside the gene matches: 6. The CDR3 contains 14 residues.

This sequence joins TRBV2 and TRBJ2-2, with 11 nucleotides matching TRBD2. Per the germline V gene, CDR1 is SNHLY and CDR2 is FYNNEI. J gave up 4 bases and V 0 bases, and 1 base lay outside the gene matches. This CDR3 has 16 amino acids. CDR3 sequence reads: CASSEAGLAVTGELFF. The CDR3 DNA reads TGTGCCAGCAGTGAAGCGGGACTAGCGGTCACCGGGGAGCTGTTTTTT. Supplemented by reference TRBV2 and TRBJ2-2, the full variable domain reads EPEVTQTPSHQVTQMGQEVILRCVPISNHLYFYWYRQILGQKVEFLVSFYNNEISEKSEIFDDQFSVERPDGSNFTLKIRSTKLEDSAMYFCASSEAGLAVTGELFFGEGSRLTVL.